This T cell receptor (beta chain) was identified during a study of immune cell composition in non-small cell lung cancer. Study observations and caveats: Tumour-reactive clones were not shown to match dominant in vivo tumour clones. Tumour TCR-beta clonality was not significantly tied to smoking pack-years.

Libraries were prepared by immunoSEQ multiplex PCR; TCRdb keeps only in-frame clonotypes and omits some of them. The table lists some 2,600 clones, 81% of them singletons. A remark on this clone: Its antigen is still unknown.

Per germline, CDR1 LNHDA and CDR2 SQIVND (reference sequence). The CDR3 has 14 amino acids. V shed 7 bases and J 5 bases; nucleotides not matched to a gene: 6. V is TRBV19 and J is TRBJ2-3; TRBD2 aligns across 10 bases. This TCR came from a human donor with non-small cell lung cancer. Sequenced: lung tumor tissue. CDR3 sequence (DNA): TGTGCCAGTACCGAGCGGGGGGGCGGAGATACGCAGTATTTT. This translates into CASTERGGGDTQYF.